A few counts support the clone carrying this TCR beta chain. These data come from a study of shared clonotypes between healthy human individuals. Study summary: Per donor, CD8 memory used one plate, CD8 naive used two, CD4 memory used three and CD4 naive used three.

The length of the CDR3 is 14 residues. V was trimmed by 5 bases and J by 9 bases, leaving 19 bases between them. Germline CDR1 is SGHVS and CDR2 is FQNEAQ. Data came from immunoSEQ multiplex PCR; TCRdb stores just in-frame clones and leaves some out. The table records about a million clones, 60% to 80% of them present only once. Those who donated were healthy HIV-negative adults, with no recent acute infections or vaccinations reported. This TCR derives from a man in his late teens or twenties in good health. Some clones in this sample may be carry-over from other donors' samples. Specimen: memory CD4+ T cells from PBMCs. Specified subset: CD45RA-negative fraction. The chain employs TRBV7-8 and TRBJ2-5; tentatively, D is TRBD2 (6 bases). CDR3 DNA: TGTGCCAGCAGCCCGGGACTGACCCACCCGGCCCAGTACTTC. This translates into CASSPGLTHPAQYF.